These T cell receptor beta chains were read from a single sample in a study of blood T cell repertoires in COVID-19. Generated by immunoSEQ multiplex PCR, the TCRdb table keeps only in-frame clones and is missing some. The sample has about 190,000 clones, over 75% seen once. Material: peripheral blood. These receptors were obtained from an older woman with acute or convalescent COVID-19. Both conserved end residues are part of each CDR3. D genes are given only for firm matches. Size is omitted from some rows. Given values are once, few, many or a class for expanded clones.

D,J,size,V,CDR3,DNA
-,TRBJ1-1,-,TRBV7-8,CASSLVQGNTEAFF,TGTGCCAGCAGCTTAGTACAGGGGAACACTGAAGCTTTCTTT
TRBD1,TRBJ2-4,-,TRBV30,CAWGTGGHIQYF,TGTGCCTGGGGGACAGGGGGCCACATTCAGTACTTC
-,TRBJ2-3,-,TRBV9,CASSPHTDTQYF,TGTGCCAGCAGCCCACACACAGATACGCAGTATTTT
TRBD2,TRBJ2-5,-,TRBV7-9,CASSLEGTSGTGETQYF,TGTGCCAGCAGCTTAGAAGGGACTAGCGGGACGGGGGAGACCCAGTACTTC
-,TRBJ1-6,-,TRBV7-2,CASSLEGGANSPLHF,TGTGCCAGCAGCTTAGAGGGGGGGGCCAATTCACCCCTCCACTTT
TRBD2,TRBJ2-7,few,TRBV10-3,CAISGGSGADYEQYF,TGTGCCATCAGCGGGGGGTCAGGTGCGGACTACGAGCAGTACTTC
TRBD1,TRBJ1-2,-,TRBV29-1,CSVREYSGTGIRTYGYTF,TGCAGCGTCCGTGAATATTCCGGGACAGGAATTCGAACTTATGGCTACACCTTC
-,TRBJ1-5,once,TRBV24-1,CATSDYDDRRQHF,TGTGCCACCAGTGATTATGATGACAGGCGCCAGCATTTT
-,TRBJ2-7,many,TRBV2,CASSDLLKSYEQYF,TGTGCCAGCAGTGACCTACTGAAATCCTACGAGCAGTACTTC
-,TRBJ1-6,-,TRBV2,CASSGGLSSYNSPLHF,TGTGCCAGCAGTGGCGGTCTGAGCTCCTATAATTCACCCCTCCACTTT
TRBD2,TRBJ2-3,-,TRBV19,CASSSGTSGFLSTDTQYF,TGTGCCAGTAGCTCCGGGACTAGCGGTTTTCTTAGCACAGATACGCAGTATTTT
-,TRBJ1-2,-,TRBV19,CASSIVPGIYGYTF,TGTGCCAGTAGTATAGTGCCAGGGATTTATGGCTACACCTTC
TRBD1,TRBJ1-2,-,TRBV7-9,CASTQGALGYTF,TGTGCCAGCACCCAGGGGGCACTAGGCTACACCTTC
-,TRBJ2-3,once,TRBV2,CASRGLGGSTDTQYF,TGTGCCAGCAGGGGGCTGGGCGGAAGCACAGATACGCAGTATTTT
-,TRBJ2-1,-,TRBV13,CASSPPTGSYNEQFF,TGTGCCAGCAGCCCCCCCACGGGCTCCTACAATGAGCAGTTCTTC
-,TRBJ2-5,once,TRBV29-1,CSVPAGTSGPEETQYF,TGCAGCGTTCCTGCCGGGACTTCGGGACCAGAGGAGACCCAGTACTTC
TRBD2,TRBJ2-1,-,TRBV19,CASSPLAGGYNEQFF,TGTGCCAGTAGTCCACTAGCGGGAGGGTATAATGAGCAGTTCTTC
TRBD2,TRBJ2-7,-,TRBV7-6,CASSSYGGGGTGQYF,TGTGCCAGCAGCTCCTACGGGGGGGGAGGTACCGGGCAGTACTTC
-,TRBJ2-1,-,TRBV3-1/TRBV3-2,CASSPGDSRVYNEQFF,TGTGCCAGCAGCCCCGGGGACTCAAGGGTGTACAATGAGCAGTTCTTC
-,TRBJ2-2,-,TRBV30,CAWRLEGNTGELFF,TGTGCCTGGAGGCTGGAGGGGAACACCGGGGAGCTGTTTTTT
TRBD2,TRBJ2-5,-,TRBV24-1,CATSDPRAGGQETQYF,TGTGCCACCAGTGATCCCAGAGCGGGAGGCCAAGAGACCCAGTACTTC
TRBD1,TRBJ2-2,-,TRBV5-1,CASSLGDRANTGELFF,TGCGCCAGCAGCTTGGGGGACAGAGCGAACACCGGGGAGCTGTTTTTT
-,TRBJ2-2,-,TRBV18,CASSPDRNTGELFF,TGTGCCAGCTCCCCCGACAGAAACACCGGGGAGCTGTTTTTT
TRBD2,TRBJ2-3,-,TRBV5-4,CASSLARGGYGTDTQYF,TGTGCCAGCAGCTTAGCCCGGGGGGGGTATGGAACAGATACGCAGTATTTT
-,TRBJ1-1,-,TRBV19,CASSGSGGMNTEAFF,TGTGCCAGTTCTGGGTCTGGGGGCATGAACACTGAAGCTTTCTTT
-,TRBJ2-7,-,TRBV29-1,CSASREGYEQYF,TGCAGCGCCTCACGGGAAGGCTACGAGCAGTACTTC
TRBD1,TRBJ2-1,-,TRBV5-1,CASSLGQVAYNEQFF,TGCGCCAGCAGCCTAGGACAGGTGGCATACAATGAGCAGTTCTTC
-,TRBJ1-2,-,TRBV10-1,CASSDRRDYGYTF,TGCGCCAGCAGTGACCGGAGGGACTATGGCTACACCTTC
TRBD2,TRBJ2-1,-,TRBV7-3,CASSPQREARYNEQFF,TGTGCCAGCAGCCCGCAGCGGGAGGCCCGCTACAATGAGCAGTTCTTC
-,TRBJ1-4,-,TRBV10-3,CAISEQSATNEKLFF,TGTGCCATCAGTGAACAAAGTGCAACTAATGAAAAACTGTTTTTT
-,TRBJ2-7,-,TRBV7-2,CASSHNSYEQYF,TGTGCCAGCAGCCACAACTCCTACGAGCAGTACTTC
-,TRBJ2-5,-,TRBV30,CAWTISGAQETQYF,TGTGCCTGGACAATTAGCGGAGCACAAGAGACCCAGTACTTC
TRBD1,TRBJ1-4,-,TRBV5-1,CASSRRTGGGYEKLFF,TGCGCCAGCAGCCGACGGACAGGGGGCGGCTATGAAAAACTGTTTTTT
-,TRBJ2-5,-,TRBV15,CATSRGEGRGGQETQYF,TGTGCCACCAGCAGAGGAGAAGGTCGGGGTGGCCAAGAGACCCAGTACTTC
TRBD2,TRBJ2-2,-,TRBV19,CASSLGLDTGELFF,TGTGCCAGTAGTCTGGGACTAGACACCGGGGAGCTGTTTTTT
-,TRBJ1-1,-,TRBV5-1,CASSLGQSNTEAFF,TGCGCCAGCAGCTTGGGACAGTCGAACACTGAAGCTTTCTTT
-,TRBJ2-5,-,TRBV5-1,CASSFGGVPYQETQYF,TGCGCCAGCAGCTTTGGCGGCGTCCCGTACCAAGAGACCCAGTACTTC
TRBD2,TRBJ2-7,-,TRBV7-9,CASQKASGPYEQYF,TGTGCCAGCCAGAAAGCTAGCGGACCCTACGAGCAGTACTTC
-,TRBJ2-1,-,TRBV18,CASSPLGSEQFF,TGTGCCAGCTCACCACTCGGGAGCGAGCAGTTCTTC
TRBD1,TRBJ1-4,few,TRBV30,CAYSQGASNEKLFF,TGTGCCTACTCCCAGGGGGCTTCTAATGAAAAACTGTTTTTT
TRBD2,TRBJ2-1,-,TRBV6-5,CASRTGLAGGNEQFF,TGTGCCAGCAGGACGGGACTAGCGGGAGGCAATGAGCAGTTCTTC
TRBD1,TRBJ2-7,many,TRBV2,CASRLTGVYEQYF,TGTGCCAGCAGGCTAACAGGGGTCTACGAGCAGTACTTC
TRBD2,TRBJ2-2,-,TRBV27,CASSTLAGHPTGELFF,TGTGCCAGCAGTACACTAGCGGGGCACCCCACCGGGGAGCTGTTTTTT
-,TRBJ1-4,-,TRBV28,CASKRGGYEKLFF,TGTGCCAGCAAAAGGGGGGGGTATGAAAAACTGTTTTTT
TRBD2,TRBJ2-7,-,TRBV25-1,CASSEGGEGSYEQYF,TGTGCCAGCAGTGAAGGGGGGGAGGGCTCCTACGAGCAGTACTTC
-,TRBJ2-3,-,TRBV9,CASSVGMGIDTQYF,TGTGCCAGCAGCGTAGGAATGGGCATAGATACGCAGTATTTT
-,TRBJ2-1,-,TRBV24-1,CATSGLAVPNEQFF,TGTGCCACCAGTGGTTTGGCAGTCCCCAATGAGCAGTTCTTC
-,TRBJ1-2,-,TRBV5-5,CASSLDTYGYTF,TGTGCCAGCAGCTTGGACACCTATGGCTACACCTTC
TRBD1,TRBJ1-6,-,TRBV30,CAWKGQGNSPLHF,TGTGCCTGGAAGGGACAGGGGAATTCACCCCTCCACTTT
-,TRBJ2-5,-,TRBV29-1,CSVVYGLGIGETQYF,TGCAGCGTGGTATACGGACTGGGAATCGGAGAGACCCAGTACTTC
-,TRBJ1-1,-,TRBV5-1,CASSLSVMNTEAFF,TGCGCCAGCAGCTTGTCAGTGATGAACACTGAAGCTTTCTTT
TRBD2,TRBJ2-3,-,TRBV5-1,CASSLAGGDYTDTQYF,TGCGCCAGCAGCTTGGCGGGAGGGGATTACACAGATACGCAGTATTTT